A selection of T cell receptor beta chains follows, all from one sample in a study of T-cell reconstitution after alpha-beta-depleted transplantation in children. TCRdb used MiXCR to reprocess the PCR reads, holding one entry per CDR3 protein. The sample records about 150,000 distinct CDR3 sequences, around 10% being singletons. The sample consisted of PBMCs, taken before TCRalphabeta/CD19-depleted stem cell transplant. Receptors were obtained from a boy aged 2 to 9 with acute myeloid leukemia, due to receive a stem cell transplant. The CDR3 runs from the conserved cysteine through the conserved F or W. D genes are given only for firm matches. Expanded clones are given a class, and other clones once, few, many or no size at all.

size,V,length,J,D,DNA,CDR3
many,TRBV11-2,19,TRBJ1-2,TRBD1,TGTGCCAGCAGCTCCCAATTTCGGACAGGGGTCGCTAAGGTGGGGAGCTACACCTTC,CASSSQFRTGVAKVGSYTF
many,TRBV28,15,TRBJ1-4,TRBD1,TGTGCCAGCCGAACAGGGGGCGAAATCTATGAAAAACTGTTTTTT,CASRTGGEIYEKLFF
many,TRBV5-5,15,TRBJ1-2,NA,TGTGCCAGCAGCGCTAGTCCTGGGGGCGGCTATGGCTACACCTTC,CASSASPGGGYGYTF
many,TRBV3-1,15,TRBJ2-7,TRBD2,TGTGCCAGCAGCCGCTCACTAGCGGGACTTCTCGAGCAGTACTTC,CASSRSLAGLLEQYF
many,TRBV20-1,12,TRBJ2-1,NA,TGCAGTGCTAGATGGGGATACAATGAGCAGTTCTTC,CSARWGYNEQFF
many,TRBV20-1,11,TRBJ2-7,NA,TGCAGTGCCAGGGGTAACTACGAGCAGTACTTC,CSARGNYEQYF
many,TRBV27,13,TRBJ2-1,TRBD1,TGTGCCAGCACCCGGACAGGGGAGGACGAGCAGTTCTTC,CASTRTGEDEQFF
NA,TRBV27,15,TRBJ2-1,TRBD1,TGTGCCAGCAGTTTAGTACAGGGGGCCTACAATGAGCAGTTCTTC,CASSLVQGAYNEQFF
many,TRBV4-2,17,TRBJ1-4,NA,TGTGCCAGCAGCCAAGGTGGCAGGGGAGCAACTAATGAAAAACTGTTTTTT,CASSQGGRGATNEKLFF
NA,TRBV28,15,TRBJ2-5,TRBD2,TGTGCCAGCAGTCTACTAGCGGGGGATAAAGAGACCCAGTACTTC,CASSLLAGDKETQYF
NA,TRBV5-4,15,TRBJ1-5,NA,TGTGCCAGCAGCTCCGGGCCGCGTCTCAATCAGCCCCAGCATTTT,CASSSGPRLNQPQHF
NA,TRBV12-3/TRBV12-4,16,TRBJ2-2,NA,TGTGCGAGCAGTTTAGTGGGGCTGCTGCCCACCGGGGAGCTGTTTTTT,CASSLVGLLPTGELFF
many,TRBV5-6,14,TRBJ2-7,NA,TGTGCCAGCAGCTTGGTCACAGTGACCTACGAGCAGTACTTC,CASSLVTVTYEQYF
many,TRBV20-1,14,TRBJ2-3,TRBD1,TGCAGTGCTAGAGATGGACAGGGGGCAGATACGCAGTATTTT,CSARDGQGADTQYF
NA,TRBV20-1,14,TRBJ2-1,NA,TGCAGTGCTAGAGTAGGAGGCTCCTACAATGAGCAGTTCTTC,CSARVGGSYNEQFF
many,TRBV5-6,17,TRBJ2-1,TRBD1,TGTGCCAGCCTAAAACGGGTAGACAGGGACCTCTACAATGAGCAGTTCTTC,CASLKRVDRDLYNEQFF
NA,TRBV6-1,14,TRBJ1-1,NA,TGTGCCAGCACCTGGGGAAGGGCGAGCACTGAAGCTTTCTTT,CASTWGRASTEAFF
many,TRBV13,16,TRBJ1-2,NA,TGTGCCAGCAGCTCGTTTAAGGCTTCCCCCGGCTATGGCTACACCTTC,CASSSFKASPGYGYTF
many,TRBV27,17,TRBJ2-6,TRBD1,TGTGCCAGCAGTTTAAGACAGGGGGGGACTGGGGCCAACGTCCTGACTTTC,CASSLRQGGTGANVLTF
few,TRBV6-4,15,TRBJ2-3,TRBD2,TGTGCCAGCAGAGGAACTAGCGGGGGGTCGGATACGCAGTATTTT,CASRGTSGGSDTQYF
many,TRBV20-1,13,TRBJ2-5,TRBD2,TGCAGTGCTAGAGACGGCGGGAGTGAGACCCAGTACTTC,CSARDGGSETQYF
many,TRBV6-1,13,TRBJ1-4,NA,TGTGCCAGCAGCCCCTACTCGGGCGAAAAACTGTTTTTT,CASSPYSGEKLFF
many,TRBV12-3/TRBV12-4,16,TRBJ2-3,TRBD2,TGTGCCAGCAGTGGACTAGCGGGGCTATTCCTATATACGCAGTATTTT,CASSGLAGLFLYTQYF
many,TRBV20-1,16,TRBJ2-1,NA,TGCAGTGCTATCCCCGGGCTAACGGGAGCCTACAATGAGCAGTTCTTC,CSAIPGLTGAYNEQFF
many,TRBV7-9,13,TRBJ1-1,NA,TGTGCCAGCAGCCAACCACCCGGGACCGAAGCTTTCTTT,CASSQPPGTEAFF
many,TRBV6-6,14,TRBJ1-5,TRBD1,TGTGCCAGCAGTTCAGGGGGGGCCAATCAGCCCCAGCATTTT,CASSSGGANQPQHF
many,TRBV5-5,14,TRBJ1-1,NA,TGTGCCAGCAGCTTGAGGGGCGCAAACACTGAAGCTTTCTTT,CASSLRGANTEAFF
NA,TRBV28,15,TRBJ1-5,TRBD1,TGTGCCAGCACAGGACAGGCATGGGTGAATCAGCCCCAGCATTTT,CASTGQAWVNQPQHF
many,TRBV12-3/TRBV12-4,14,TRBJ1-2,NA,TGTGCCAGCACCCCCCCCGGGACTAACTATGGCTACACCTTC,CASTPPGTNYGYTF
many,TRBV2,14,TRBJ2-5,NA,TGTGCCACCCCTAGTCTGGCCAGTAAAGAGACCCAGTACTTC,CATPSLASKETQYF
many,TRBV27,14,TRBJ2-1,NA,TGTGCCAGCAGTTCCCACAACTCCTACAATGAGCAGTTCTTC,CASSSHNSYNEQFF
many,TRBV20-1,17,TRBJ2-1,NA,TGCAGTGCTAGAGATCTGGCAGGGGGGGCCTCCTACAATGAGCAGTTCTTC,CSARDLAGGASYNEQFF
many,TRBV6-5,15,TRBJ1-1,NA,TGTGCCAGCAGTTACTCCGGGACGCCGGACACTGAAGCTTTCTTT,CASSYSGTPDTEAFF
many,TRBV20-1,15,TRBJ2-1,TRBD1,TGCAGTGCTGACCTGGGACAGGGGGCCTACAATGAGCAGTTCTTC,CSADLGQGAYNEQFF
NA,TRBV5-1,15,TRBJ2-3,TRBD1,TGCGCCAGCAGCCCCGAAGGGGGCTGGGGCGATACGCAGTATTTT,CASSPEGGWGDTQYF
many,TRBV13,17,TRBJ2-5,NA,TGTGCCAGCAGCCCAGCCCCCACGGGCGGCCCGGTGGAGACCCAGTACTTC,CASSPAPTGGPVETQYF
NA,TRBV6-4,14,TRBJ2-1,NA,TGTGCCACCAGAATGGCGGGGGCGGTCAATGAGCAGTTCTTC,CATRMAGAVNEQFF
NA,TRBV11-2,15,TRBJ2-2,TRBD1,TGTGCCAGCAGCTTAGGGGGACAGCCGACCCGGGTGCTGTTTTTT,CASSLGGQPTRVLFF
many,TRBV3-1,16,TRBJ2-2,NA,TGTGCCAGCAGCCTGGGTCTTAGCGGGAACACCGGGGAGCTGTTTTTT,CASSLGLSGNTGELFF
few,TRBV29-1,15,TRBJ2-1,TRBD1,TGCAGCGTTGACTACCGGGACAGGGGGAACAATGAGCAGTTCTTC,CSVDYRDRGNNEQFF
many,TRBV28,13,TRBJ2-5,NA,TGTGCCAGCAGTGACGGACAGCAAGAGACCCAGTACTTC,CASSDGQQETQYF
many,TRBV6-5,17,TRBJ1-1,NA,TGTGCCAGCAGTTACAGGGTCGGCGAGATTAGGAGCACTGAAGCTTTCTTT,CASSYRVGEIRSTEAFF
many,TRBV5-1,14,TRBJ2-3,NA,TGCGCCAGCAAGGACGGGGGTCGAACAGATACGCAGTATTTT,CASKDGGRTDTQYF
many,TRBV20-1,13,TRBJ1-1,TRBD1,TGCAGTGTTACGGGATTGACAGGGCCTGAAGCTTTCTTT,CSVTGLTGPEAFF
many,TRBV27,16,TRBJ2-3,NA,TGTGCCAGCAGTCCCCTCCTGCGGAGCCGCACAGATACGCAGTATTTT,CASSPLLRSRTDTQYF
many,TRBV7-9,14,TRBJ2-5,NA,TGTGCCAGCAGCCCCATGTGGGTGCGGGAGACCCAGTACTTC,CASSPMWVRETQYF
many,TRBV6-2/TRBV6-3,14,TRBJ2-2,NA,TGTGCCAGCAGTTTCGGGGCGGACACCGGGGAGCTGTTTTTT,CASSFGADTGELFF
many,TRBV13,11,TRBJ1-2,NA,TGTGCCAGCAGCCTGGACAGCTGGGAGACCTTC,CASSLDSWETF
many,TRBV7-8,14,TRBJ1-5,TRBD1,TGTGCCAGCAGTATGGGACAGATAAATCAGCCCCAGCATTTT,CASSMGQINQPQHF
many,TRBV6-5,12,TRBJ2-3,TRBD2,TGTGCCAGCAGCCCGGGGGGAGATACGCAGTATTTT,CASSPGGDTQYF
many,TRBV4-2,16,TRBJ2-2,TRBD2,TGTGCCAGCAGCCCAGGCGGCGGGGGGAACACCGGGGAGCTGTTTTTT,CASSPGGGGNTGELFF
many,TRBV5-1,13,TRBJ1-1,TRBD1,TGCGCCAGCAGCGGGACAGGGGGGACTGAAGCTTTCTTT,CASSGTGGTEAFF
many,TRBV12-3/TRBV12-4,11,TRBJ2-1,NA,TGTGCCAGCAGTCCTAGGGATAATCAGTTCTTC,CASSPRDNQFF
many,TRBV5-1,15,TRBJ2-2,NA,TGCGCCAGCAGCTTGGAAGGGATCGACACCGGGGAGCTGTTTTTT,CASSLEGIDTGELFF
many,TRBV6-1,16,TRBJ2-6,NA,TGTGCCACCCCACAGAAAACCAGCTCTGGGGCCAACGTCCTGACTTTC,CATPQKTSSGANVLTF
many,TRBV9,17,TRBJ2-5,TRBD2,TGTGCCAGCAGCGCAACCCTTGAGCGGGGGGTAGGGGAGACCCAGTACTTC,CASSATLERGVGETQYF
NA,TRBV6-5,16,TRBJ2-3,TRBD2,TGTGCCAGCAGTTACTCGCGAAGCGGGGGAACGGATACGCAGTATTTT,CASSYSRSGGTDTQYF